The 3 T cell receptor beta chains listed next were all sequenced from one sample in a study of shared clonotypes between healthy human individuals (dated by TCRdb to 2018 to 2020). For the CD8 naive samples, CD45RO-negative cells were positively selected for CCR7, yielding a CD45RA+CCR7+ population from which TemRA cells were excluded. Receptors were amplified or captured by the immunoSEQ multiplex PCR assay. The immuneACCESS repertoire file appears here via TCRdb, limited to in-frame rearrangements. These files lack a portion of the clones; in checked studies, under half of the deficit traces to unresolved V genes, and the cause of the others is not known. The sample table contains fewer than 1 million clones; only one count was recorded for 90% to 98% of them. Less than 0.3% of the sample goes to the ten largest clones. The source material was naive CD8+ T cells sorted from blood. The label giving this sample's cell subset or site can be read as: CD45RA+CCR7+. The source of these receptors is a man younger than 45 in good health.

This chain uses TRBV29-1 with TRBJ2-7; possibly TRBD2 for D (6 bases). The CDR3 is made up of 11 amino acids. CDR1 and CDR2 from the germline V gene are SQVTM and ANQGSEA. Trimming cost V 6 bases and J 9 bases, with 15 bases left between them. The CDR3 sequence is CSVEKVGGQYF. As DNA, the CDR3 is TGCAGCGTCGAAAAGGTGGGGGGGCAGTACTTC.

The chain carries TRBV4-2 and TRBJ2-1; D perhaps matches TRBD2 (6 bases). The length of the CDR3 is 14 residues. Between the trimmed V and J ends, which lost 6 bases and 3 bases, there was a span of 12 bases. CDR1 and CDR2 (germline): LGHNA, YNFKEQ. The CDR3 sequence is CASSSGFGYNEQFF. CDR3 in DNA: TGTGCCAGCAGTAGCGGTTTTGGCTACAATGAGCAGTTCTTC.

The chain has TRBV28 and TRBJ2-3; no clear D. This CDR3 spans 13 amino acids. Germline assignment: CDR1 MDHEN and CDR2 SYDVKM. Trimming left V 3 bases short and J 8 bases short, with 12 bases between. CDR3 region: CASSFTRLGTQYF. In nucleotides, the CDR3 is TGTGCCAGCAGTTTCACACGTTTGGGTACGCAGTATTTT.